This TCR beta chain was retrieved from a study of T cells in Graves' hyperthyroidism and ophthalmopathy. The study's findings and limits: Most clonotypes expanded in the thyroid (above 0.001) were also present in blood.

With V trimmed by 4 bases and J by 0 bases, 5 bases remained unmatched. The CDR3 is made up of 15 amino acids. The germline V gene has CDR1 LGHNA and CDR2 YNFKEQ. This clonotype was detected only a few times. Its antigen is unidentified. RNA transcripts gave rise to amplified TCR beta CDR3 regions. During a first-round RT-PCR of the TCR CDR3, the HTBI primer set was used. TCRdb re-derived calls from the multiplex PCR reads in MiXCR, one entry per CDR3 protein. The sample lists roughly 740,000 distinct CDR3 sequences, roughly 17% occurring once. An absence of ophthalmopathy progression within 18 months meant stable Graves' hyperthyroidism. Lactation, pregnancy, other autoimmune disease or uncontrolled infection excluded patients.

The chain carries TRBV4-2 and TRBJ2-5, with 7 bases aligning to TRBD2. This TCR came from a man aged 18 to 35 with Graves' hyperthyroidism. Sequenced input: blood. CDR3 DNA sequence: TGTGCCAGCAGCCGTCATGGGGGGGACCAAGAGACCCAGTACTTC. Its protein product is CASSRHGGDQETQYF.